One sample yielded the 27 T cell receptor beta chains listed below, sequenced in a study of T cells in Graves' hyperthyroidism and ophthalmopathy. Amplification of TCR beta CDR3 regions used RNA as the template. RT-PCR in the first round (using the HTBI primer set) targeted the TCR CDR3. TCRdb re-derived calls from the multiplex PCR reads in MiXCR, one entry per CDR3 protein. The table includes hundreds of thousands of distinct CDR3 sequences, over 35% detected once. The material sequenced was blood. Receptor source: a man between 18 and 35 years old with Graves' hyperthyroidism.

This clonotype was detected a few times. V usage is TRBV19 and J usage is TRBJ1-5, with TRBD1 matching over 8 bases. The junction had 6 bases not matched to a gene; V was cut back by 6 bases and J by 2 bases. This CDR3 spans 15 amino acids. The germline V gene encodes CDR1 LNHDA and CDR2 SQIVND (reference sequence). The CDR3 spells CASRWTGQGNQPQHF. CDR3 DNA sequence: TGTGCCAGTAGATGGACAGGGCAGGGCAATCAGCCCCAGCATTTT.

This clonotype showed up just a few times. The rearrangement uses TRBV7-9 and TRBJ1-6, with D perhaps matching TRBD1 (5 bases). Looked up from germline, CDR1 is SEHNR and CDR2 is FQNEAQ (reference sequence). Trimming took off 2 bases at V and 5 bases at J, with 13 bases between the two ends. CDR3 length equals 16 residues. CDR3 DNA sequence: TGTGCCAGCAGCTTACTTGGCCGGGGCCATAATTCACCCCTCCACTTT. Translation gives CASSLLGRGHNSPLHF.

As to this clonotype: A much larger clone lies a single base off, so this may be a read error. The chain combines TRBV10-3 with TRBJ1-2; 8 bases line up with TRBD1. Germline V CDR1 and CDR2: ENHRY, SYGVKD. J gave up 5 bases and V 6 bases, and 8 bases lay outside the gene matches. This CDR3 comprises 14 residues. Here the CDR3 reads CAISSTGAIYGYTF. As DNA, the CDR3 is TGTGCCATCAGCTCGACAGGGGCGATATATGGCTACACCTTC.

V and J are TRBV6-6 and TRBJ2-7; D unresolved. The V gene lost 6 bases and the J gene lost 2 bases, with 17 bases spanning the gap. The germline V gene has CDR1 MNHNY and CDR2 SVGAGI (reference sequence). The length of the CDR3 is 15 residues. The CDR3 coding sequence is TGTGCCAGCAGCTTGGGATTTACAAAGACCTACGAGCAGTACTTC. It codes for CASSLGFTKTYEQYF.

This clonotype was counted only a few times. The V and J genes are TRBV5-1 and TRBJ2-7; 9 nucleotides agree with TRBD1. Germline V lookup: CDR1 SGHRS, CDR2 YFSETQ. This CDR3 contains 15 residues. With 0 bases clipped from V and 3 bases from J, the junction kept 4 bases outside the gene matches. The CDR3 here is CASSLVDRGNYEQYF. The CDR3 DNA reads TGCGCCAGCAGCTTGGTGGACAGGGGCAACTACGAGCAGTACTTC.

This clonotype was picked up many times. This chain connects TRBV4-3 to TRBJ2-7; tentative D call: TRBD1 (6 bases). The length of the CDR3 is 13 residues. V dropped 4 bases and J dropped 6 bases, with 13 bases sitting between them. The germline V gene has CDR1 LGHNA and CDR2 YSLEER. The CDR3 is CASSPGVGSEQYF. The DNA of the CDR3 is TGCGCCAGCAGCCCAGGGGTGGGTTCCGAGCAGTACTTC.

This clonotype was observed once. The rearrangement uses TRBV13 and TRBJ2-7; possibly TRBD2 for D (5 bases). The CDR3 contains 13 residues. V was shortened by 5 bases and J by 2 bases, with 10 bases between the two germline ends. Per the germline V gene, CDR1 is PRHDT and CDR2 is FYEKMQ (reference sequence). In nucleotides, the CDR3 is TGTGCCAGCAGCCGCAGAGGGACCTACGAGCAGTACTTC. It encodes CASSRRGTYEQYF.

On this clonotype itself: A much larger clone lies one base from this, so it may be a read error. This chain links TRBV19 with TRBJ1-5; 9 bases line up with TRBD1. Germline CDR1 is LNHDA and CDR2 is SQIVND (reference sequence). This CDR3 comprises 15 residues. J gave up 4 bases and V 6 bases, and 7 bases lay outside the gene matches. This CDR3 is CASRGPGTGNQPQHF. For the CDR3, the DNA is TGTGCCAGTAGAGGTCCCGGGACAGGGAATCAGCCCCAGCATTTT.

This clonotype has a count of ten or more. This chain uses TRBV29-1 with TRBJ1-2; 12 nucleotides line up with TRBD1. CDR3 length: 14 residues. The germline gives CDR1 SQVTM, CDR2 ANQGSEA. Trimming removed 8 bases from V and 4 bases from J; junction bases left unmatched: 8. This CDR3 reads CSIRDRGLSYGYTF. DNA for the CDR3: TGCAGCATCCGGGACAGGGGGCTTAGCTATGGCTACACCTTC. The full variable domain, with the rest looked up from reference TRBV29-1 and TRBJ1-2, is SAVISQKPSRDICQRGTSLTIQCQVDSQVTMMFWYRQQPGQSLTLIATANQGSEATYESGFVIDKFPISRPNLTFSTLTVSNMSPEDSSIYLCSIRDRGLSYGYTFGSGTRLTVV.

The CDR3 DNA is TGCAGCGTTGCGACGGGACAGGACTATGGCTACACCTTC. This translates into CSVATGQDYGYTF. This chain uses TRBV29-1 with TRBJ1-2; 8 bases agree with TRBD1. Trimming cost V 4 bases and J 3 bases; bases outside gene matches: 4. The CDR3 runs to 13 residues. The germline V gene has CDR1 SQVTM and CDR2 ANQGSEA.

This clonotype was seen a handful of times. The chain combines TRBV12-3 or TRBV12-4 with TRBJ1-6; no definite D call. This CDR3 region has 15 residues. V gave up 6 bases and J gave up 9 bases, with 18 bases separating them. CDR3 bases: TGTGCCAGCAGACCCCCTTTAGAGGCTTCTTCACCCCTCCACTTT. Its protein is CASRPPLEASSPLHF.

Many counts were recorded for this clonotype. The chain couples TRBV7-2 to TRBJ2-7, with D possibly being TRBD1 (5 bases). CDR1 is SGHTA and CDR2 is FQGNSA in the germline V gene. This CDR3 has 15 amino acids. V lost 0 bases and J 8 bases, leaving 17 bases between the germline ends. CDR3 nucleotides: TGTGCCAGCAGCTTAGCGGGCAGGGAAGTGTCAAAGCAGTACTTC. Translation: CASSLAGREVSKQYF.

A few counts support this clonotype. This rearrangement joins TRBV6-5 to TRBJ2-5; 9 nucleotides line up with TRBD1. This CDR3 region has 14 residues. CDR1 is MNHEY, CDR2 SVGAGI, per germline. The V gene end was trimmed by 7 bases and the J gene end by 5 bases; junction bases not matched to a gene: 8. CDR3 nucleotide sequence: TGTGCCAGCAAGCCACAGGGGGCGGAGGAGACCCAGTACTTC. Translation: CASKPQGAEETQYF.

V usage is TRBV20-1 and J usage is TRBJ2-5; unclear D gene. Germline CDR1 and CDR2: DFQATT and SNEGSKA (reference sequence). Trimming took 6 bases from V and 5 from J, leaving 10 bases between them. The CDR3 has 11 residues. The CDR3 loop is CSASNWETQYF. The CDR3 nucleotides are TGCAGTGCAAGCAATTGGGAGACCCAGTACTTC.

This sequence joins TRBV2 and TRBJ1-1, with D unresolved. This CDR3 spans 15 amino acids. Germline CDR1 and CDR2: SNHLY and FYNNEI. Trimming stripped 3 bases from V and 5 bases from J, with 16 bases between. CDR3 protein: CASSEWTQGITEAFF. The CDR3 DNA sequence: TGTGCCAGCAGTGAGTGGACGCAAGGGATTACTGAAGCTTTCTTT.

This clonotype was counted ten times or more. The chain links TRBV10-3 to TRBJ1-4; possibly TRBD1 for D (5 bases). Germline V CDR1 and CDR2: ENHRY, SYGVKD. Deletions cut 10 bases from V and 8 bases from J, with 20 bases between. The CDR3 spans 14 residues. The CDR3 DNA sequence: TGTGCCACCCAGGACCCCGGGGGAAGAGAAAAACTGTTTTTT. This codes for CATQDPGGREKLFF.

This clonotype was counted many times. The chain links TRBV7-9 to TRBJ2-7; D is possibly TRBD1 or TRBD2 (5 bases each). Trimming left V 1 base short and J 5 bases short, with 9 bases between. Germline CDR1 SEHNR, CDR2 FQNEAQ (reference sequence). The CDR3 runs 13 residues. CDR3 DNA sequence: TGTGCCAGCAGCTTAGAAGGGACCCACGAGCAGTACTTC. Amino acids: CASSLEGTHEQYF.

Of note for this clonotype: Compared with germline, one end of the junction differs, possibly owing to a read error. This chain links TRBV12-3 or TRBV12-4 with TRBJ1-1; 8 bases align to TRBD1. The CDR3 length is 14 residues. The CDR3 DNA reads TGTGCCAGCACCCCCAGGGGGCTCGGCACTGAAGCTTCCTTT. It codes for CASTPRGLGTEASF.

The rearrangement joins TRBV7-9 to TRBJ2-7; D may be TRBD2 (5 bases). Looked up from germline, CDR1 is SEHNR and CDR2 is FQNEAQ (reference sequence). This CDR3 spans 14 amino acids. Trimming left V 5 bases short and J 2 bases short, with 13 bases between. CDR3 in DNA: TGTGCCAGCAGCCAGCCCGGGAACCCCTACGAGCAGTACTTC. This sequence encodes CASSQPGNPYEQYF.

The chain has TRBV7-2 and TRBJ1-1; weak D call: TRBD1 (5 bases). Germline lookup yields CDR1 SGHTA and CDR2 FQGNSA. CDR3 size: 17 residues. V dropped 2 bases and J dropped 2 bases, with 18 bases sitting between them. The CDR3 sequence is CASSLTGGGKRNTEAFF. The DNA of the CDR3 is TGTGCCAGCAGCTTAACGGGGGGAGGTAAAAGAAACACTGAAGCTTTCTTT.

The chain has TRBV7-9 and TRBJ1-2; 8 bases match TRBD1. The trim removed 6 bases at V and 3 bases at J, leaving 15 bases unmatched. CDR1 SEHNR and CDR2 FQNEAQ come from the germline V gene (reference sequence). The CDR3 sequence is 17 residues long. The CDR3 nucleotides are TGTGCCAGCAGGTCCGCCCCGGGGACAGGTCTAGACTATGGCTACACCTTC. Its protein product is CASRSAPGTGLDYGYTF.

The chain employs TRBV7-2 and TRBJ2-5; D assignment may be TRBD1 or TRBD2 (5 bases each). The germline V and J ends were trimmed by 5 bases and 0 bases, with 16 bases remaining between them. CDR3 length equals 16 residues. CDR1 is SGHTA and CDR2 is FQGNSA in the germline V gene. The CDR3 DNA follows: TGTGCCAGCAGCCAAGGCCTCCGGGACGACCAAGAGACCCAGTACTTC. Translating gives CASSQGLRDDQETQYF.

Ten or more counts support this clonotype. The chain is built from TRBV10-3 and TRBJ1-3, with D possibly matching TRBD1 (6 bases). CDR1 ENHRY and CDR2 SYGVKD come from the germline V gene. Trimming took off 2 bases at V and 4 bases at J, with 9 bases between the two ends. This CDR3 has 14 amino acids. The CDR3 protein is CAISEQGPGNTIYF. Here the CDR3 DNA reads TGTGCCATCAGTGAGCAGGGGCCGGGAAACACCATATATTTT.

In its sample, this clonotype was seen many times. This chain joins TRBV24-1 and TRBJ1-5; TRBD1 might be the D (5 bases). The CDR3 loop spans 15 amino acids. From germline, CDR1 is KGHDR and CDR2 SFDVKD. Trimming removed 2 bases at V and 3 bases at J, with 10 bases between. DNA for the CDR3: TGTGCCACCAGTGATTCCCGGACAAACAATCAGCCCCAGCATTTT. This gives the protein CATSDSRTNNQPQHF.

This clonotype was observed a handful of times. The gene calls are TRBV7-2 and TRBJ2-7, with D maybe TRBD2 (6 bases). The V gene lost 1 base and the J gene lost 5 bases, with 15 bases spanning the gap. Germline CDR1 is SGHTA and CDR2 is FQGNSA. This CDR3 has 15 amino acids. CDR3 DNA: TGTGCCAGCAGCTTAGTAGGAGGGTCTGGGCACGAGCAGTACTTC. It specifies CASSLVGGSGHEQYF.

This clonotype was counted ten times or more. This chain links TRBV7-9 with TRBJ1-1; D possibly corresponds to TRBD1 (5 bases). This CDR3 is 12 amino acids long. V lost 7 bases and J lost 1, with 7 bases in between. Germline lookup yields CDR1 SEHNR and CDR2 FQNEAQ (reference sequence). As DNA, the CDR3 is TGTGCCAGCAAGACAGCGAACACTGAAGCTTTCTTT. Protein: CASKTANTEAFF.

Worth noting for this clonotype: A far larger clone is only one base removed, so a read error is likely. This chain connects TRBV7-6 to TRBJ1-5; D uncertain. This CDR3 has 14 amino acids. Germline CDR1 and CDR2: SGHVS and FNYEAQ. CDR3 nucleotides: TGTGCCAGCAGCCTAGGGAATAGCGATCAGCCCCAGCATTTT. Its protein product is CASSLGNSDQPQHF.